This T cell receptor (beta chain) was identified during a study of PD-L1 blockade in urothelial cancer. The repertoire was sequenced with immunoSEQ multiplex PCR; TCRdb's copy has only in-frame clones and lacks some. The sample carries 58,000 or so clones, about 86% recorded once. Trimming removed 3 bases at V and 2 bases at J, with 14 bases between. Germline V gives CDR1 MNHNS, CDR2 SASEGT. CDR3 size: 15 residues. This clonotype originated in a man aged 50-59 years with urothelial cancer. The chain carries TRBV6-1 and TRBJ2-7, with D perhaps matching TRBD1 (5 bases). Here the sequenced sample was PBMCs, taken around atezolizumab (anti-PD-L1) treatment. This CDR3 is CASSDRVRQTYEQYF. CDR3 nucleotide sequence: TGTGCCAGCAGTGACAGAGTGAGACAGACCTACGAGCAGTACTTC.